The next 22 T cell receptor beta chains were all read from a single sample in a study of CD8 T cells in ankylosing spondylitis. Study-level findings and limits: Among TCR beta sequences, a motif of under ten highly homologous variants appeared characteristic of ankylosing spondylitis blood.

TCRdb redid the calling of the 5' RACE reads with MiXCR, one entry per CDR3 protein. The sample has a few hundred thousand distinct CDR3 sequences, more than 20% seen once; the top ten hold approximately 15%. Their target antigens are unknown. The material sequenced was blood, either unsorted or a sorted T cell fraction (not recorded which). These receptors were collected from a male donor with ankylosing spondylitis.

This clonotype was seen a few times. The rearrangement uses TRBV20-1 and TRBJ1-3; D not certain. Germline values: CDR1 DFQATT, CDR2 SNEGSKA (reference sequence). The V and J ends lost 6 bases and 1 base respectively, with 7 bases between them. The CDR3 runs 12 residues. CDR3: CSALISGNTIYF. The CDR3 DNA sequence: TGCAGTGCCTTGATTTCTGGAAACACCATATATTTT.

The chain couples TRBV7-8 to TRBJ2-1; the D gene is possibly TRBD1 (6 bases). The length of the CDR3 is 15 residues. Trimming pared 3 bases from V and 6 bases from J, leaving 15 bases between. The germline CDR1 and CDR2 sequences are SGHVS and FQNEAQ. CDR3 in amino acids: CASSFSRIGGNEQFF. The CDR3 bases are TGTGCCAGCAGCTTTAGCAGGATAGGGGGCAATGAGCAGTTCTTC.

The chain couples TRBV2 to TRBJ2-7, with D unresolved. Per the germline V gene, CDR1 is SNHLY and CDR2 is FYNNEI. The length of the CDR3 is 12 residues. V lost 8 bases, J lost 6 bases, and 14 bases lay in between. In DNA, the CDR3 is TGTGCCAGCCGCCAAGGGCCGATCGAGCAGTACTTC. Its protein is CASRQGPIEQYF.

The genes are TRBV11-2 and TRBJ2-3; no firm D call. Trimming left V 0 bases short and J 1 base short, with 11 bases between. Germline lookup yields CDR1 SGHAT and CDR2 FQNNGV. The CDR3 totals 16 residues. CDR3 sequence reads: CASSLDWSRRTDTQYF. CDR3 DNA: TGTGCCAGCAGCTTAGATTGGTCGAGGCGCACAGATACGCAGTATTTT.

The genes are TRBV10-3 and TRBJ1-2; 8 nucleotides line up with TRBD1. J lost 5 bases, V lost 4 bases, and 6 bases had no gene match. Germline V CDR1 and CDR2: ENHRY, SYGVKD. This CDR3 is 14 amino acids long. The CDR3 protein is CAISGPGGAYGYTF. CDR3 DNA: TGTGCCATCAGTGGGCCAGGGGGCGCTTATGGCTACACCTTC.

The V gene is TRBV5-1, the J gene TRBJ2-1, with unresolved D. The CDR3 length is 14 residues. V dropped 1 base and J dropped 6 bases, with 11 bases sitting between them. In germline, CDR1 is SGHRS, CDR2 YFSETQ. CDR3 loop: CASSLLGSSNEQFF. In DNA, the CDR3 is TGCGCCAGCAGCTTGTTGGGCAGCTCCAATGAGCAGTTCTTC.

This clonotype has only a few counts. This sequence joins TRBV9 and TRBJ2-2; 12 positions agree with TRBD2. The germline V gene encodes CDR1 SGDLS and CDR2 YYNGEE. The CDR3 totals 19 residues. The ends lost 0 bases at V and 3 bases at J; junction bases unmatched: 9. CDR3 residues: CASSVAPSGRAGDTGELFF. The CDR3 DNA follows: TGTGCCAGCAGCGTAGCTCCTAGCGGGAGGGCCGGGGACACCGGGGAGCTGTTTTTT.

This chain joins TRBV7-9 and TRBJ2-3, with 10 bases matching TRBD2. J gave up 4 bases and V 2 bases, and 6 bases lay outside the gene matches. The CDR3 totals 16 residues. Germline CDR1 is SEHNR and CDR2 is FQNEAQ (reference sequence). In nucleotides, the CDR3 is TGTGCCAGCAGCTTATATAGGCTAGCGGGAGCAGATACGCAGTATTTT. Amino acid sequence: CASSLYRLAGADTQYF.

The gene calls are TRBV9 and TRBJ2-5; D unresolved. Germline assignment: CDR1 SGDLS and CDR2 YYNGEE. Trimming left V 0 bases short and J 2 bases short, with 8 bases between. The CDR3 is 14 residues long. The DNA for the CDR3 is TGTGCCAGCAGCGTAGGTTCTAGTCAAGAGACCCAGTACTTC. This codes for CASSVGSSQETQYF.

In its sample, this clonotype was seen a few times. The chain is built from TRBV30 and TRBJ2-2, with TRBD1 matching 7 bases. CDR3 size: 15 residues. Germline loops: CDR1 GTSNPN, CDR2 SVGIG (reference sequence). The V gene end was trimmed by 3 bases and the J gene end by 4 bases; junction bases not matched to a gene: 8. In nucleotides, the CDR3 is TGTGCCTGGAGCGGACTCAGGGGGAGCACCGGGGAGCTGTTTTTT. The encoded protein is CAWSGLRGSTGELFF. The whole variable domain, filled in from reference TRBV30 and TRBJ2-2, reads SQTIHQWPATLVQPVGSPLSLECTVEGTSNPNLYWYRQAAGRGLQLLFYSVGIGQISSEVPQNLSASRPQDRQFILSSKKLLLSDSGFYLCAWSGLRGSTGELFFGEGSRLTVL.

This clonotype was picked up a small number of times. V usage is TRBV12-3 or TRBV12-4 and J usage is TRBJ2-3; D may match TRBD1 or TRBD2 (5 bases each). The CDR3 extends over 16 amino acids. V lost 6 bases to trimming and J lost 4 bases, with 20 bases between them. CDR3 bases: TGTGCCAGCAGCCGGGCCCAGGGACCCACCCCAGATACGCAGTATTTT. This translates into CASSRAQGPTPDTQYF.

This chain connects TRBV5-1 to TRBJ2-2; D not resolved. This CDR3 has 15 amino acids. Germline V gene lookup returns CDR1 SGHRS and CDR2 YFSETQ. Trimming pared 0 bases from V and 0 bases from J, leaving 6 bases between. CDR3: CASSLALANTGELFF. The CDR3, as DNA: TGCGCCAGCAGCTTGGCCCTAGCGAACACCGGGGAGCTGTTTTTT.

This clonotype was observed many times. This chain joins TRBV29-1 and TRBJ2-7; TRBD2 agrees at 13 bases. The CDR3 spans 14 residues. Germline V gives CDR1 SQVTM, CDR2 ANQGSEA. The junction had 2 bases not matched to a gene; V was cut back by 3 bases and J by 3 bases. CDR3 nucleotides: TGCAGCGTTGAGGGACTAGCGGGAAGCTACGAGCAGTACTTC. It encodes CSVEGLAGSYEQYF.

This clonotype came up a few times. J is TRBJ2-3 and V is TRBV12-3 or TRBV12-4; D unclear. Trimming cost V 1 base and J 0 bases, with 8 bases left between them. This CDR3 is built from 15 residues. This CDR3 reads CASSLDPFSTDTQYF. CDR3 sequence (DNA): TGTGCCAGCAGTTTAGACCCATTTAGCACAGATACGCAGTATTTT.

The chain uses TRBV29-1 and TRBJ1-2, with a weak D call TRBD1 (5 bases). This CDR3 spans 12 amino acids. Between the trimmed V and J ends, which lost 6 bases and 2 bases, there was a span of 10 bases. CDR1 and CDR2 from the germline V gene are SQVTM and ANQGSEA. CDR3 in amino acids: CSVEQGNYGYTF. The CDR3 DNA sequence: TGCAGCGTCGAGCAGGGAAACTATGGCTACACCTTC.

The gene calls are TRBV18 and TRBJ2-5; 9 nucleotides agree with TRBD2. Trimming cost V 1 base and J 4 bases; bases outside gene matches: 1. Germline loops: CDR1 KGHSH, CDR2 LQKENI. This CDR3 is built from 14 residues. The CDR3 spells CASSPQAGGETQYF. The CDR3 region has the DNA TGTGCCAGCTCACCACAAGCGGGAGGAGAGACCCAGTACTTC.

This clonotype was seen more than once but under ten times. In DNA form, the CDR3 reads TGTGCCATCAGTGAGTGGGGGCCCCACGACTATGGCTACACCTTC. It codes for CAISEWGPHDYGYTF. J is TRBJ1-2 and V is TRBV10-3; tentative D call: TRBD1 (6 bases). The germline V and J ends were trimmed by 1 base and 3 bases, with 12 bases remaining between them. The CDR3 covers 15 residues. Looked up from germline, CDR1 is ENHRY and CDR2 is SYGVKD.

V is TRBV28 and J is TRBJ1-4; D call uncertain. The V end lost 5 bases, the J end lost 8 bases, and 12 bases lay between the germline ends. CDR3 length: 13 residues. CDR1 MDHEN and CDR2 SYDVKM come from the germline V gene. CDR3 in amino acids: CASSAEVEEKLFF. The CDR3 DNA sequence: TGTGCCAGCAGTGCCGAGGTCGAAGAAAAACTGTTTTTT.

The chain employs TRBV24-1 and TRBJ2-7; 9 bases fit TRBD1. Looked up from germline, CDR1 is KGHDR and CDR2 is SFDVKD. This CDR3 is 15 amino acids long. The ends lost 5 bases at V and 3 bases at J; junction bases unmatched: 7. The CDR3 is CATSGGTGTIYEQYF. In DNA form, the CDR3 reads TGTGCCACCAGTGGGGGGACAGGGACAATCTACGAGCAGTACTTC.

This clonotype was seen repeatedly, ten times or more. V and J are TRBV12-3 or TRBV12-4 and TRBJ1-1; tentatively, D is TRBD1 (6 bases). The length of the CDR3 is 13 residues. V gave up 4 bases and J gave up 3 bases, with 9 bases separating them. This chain's CDR3 is CASSSPGDTEAFF. In DNA, the CDR3 is TGTGCCAGCAGTTCGCCAGGGGACACTGAAGCTTTCTTT.

The chain carries TRBV5-1 and TRBJ1-4, with D unclear. CDR1 and CDR2 from the germline V gene are SGHRS and YFSETQ. Trimming took off 0 bases at V and 5 bases at J, with 11 bases between the two ends. The CDR3 totals 15 residues. DNA of the CDR3: TGCGCCAGCAGCTTGGAGCCAGGACGGAATGAAAAACTGTTTTTT. This sequence encodes CASSLEPGRNEKLFF.

Ten or more counts support this clonotype. The rearrangement uses TRBV20-1 and TRBJ2-7, with 14 nucleotides matching TRBD2. V dropped 5 bases and J dropped 4; count of bases not matched to a gene: 7. CDR1 is DFQATT, CDR2 SNEGSKA, per germline (reference sequence). The CDR3 spans 15 residues. The CDR3 coding sequence is TGCAGTGCTCGATCCGGACTAGCGGGAGGATACGAGCAGTACTTC. Translating it yields CSARSGLAGGYEQYF.